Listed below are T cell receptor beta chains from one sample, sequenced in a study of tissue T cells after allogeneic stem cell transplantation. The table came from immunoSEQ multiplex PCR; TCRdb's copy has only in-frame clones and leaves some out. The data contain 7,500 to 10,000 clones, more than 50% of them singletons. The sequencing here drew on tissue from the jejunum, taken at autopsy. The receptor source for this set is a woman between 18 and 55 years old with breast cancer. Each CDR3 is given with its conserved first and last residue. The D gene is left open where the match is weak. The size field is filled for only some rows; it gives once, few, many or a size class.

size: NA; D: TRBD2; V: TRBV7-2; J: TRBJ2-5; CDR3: CASSIGTSLQETQYF; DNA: TGTGCCAGCAGCATCGGGACTAGCCTTCAAGAGACCCAGTACTTC
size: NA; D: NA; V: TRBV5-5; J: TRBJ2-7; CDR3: CASSATAGTGTYEQYF; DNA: TGTGCCAGCAGCGCCACCGCCGGGACGGGCACCTACGAGCAGTACTTC
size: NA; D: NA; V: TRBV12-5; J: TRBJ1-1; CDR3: CASGLGGDTEAFF; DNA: TGTGCTAGTGGTTTGGGGGGTGACACTGAAGCTTTCTTT
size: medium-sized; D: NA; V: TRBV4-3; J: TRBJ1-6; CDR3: CASSQDRQAYNSPLHF; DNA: TGCGCCAGCAGCCAAGATCGGCAAGCCTATAATTCACCCCTCCACTTT
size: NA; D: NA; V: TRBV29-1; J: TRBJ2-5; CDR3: CSVDRASETQYF; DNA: TGCAGCGTTGACAGGGCTTCGGAGACCCAGTACTTC
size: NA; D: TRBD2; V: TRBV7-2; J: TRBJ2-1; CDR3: CASSSGLAGVNEQFF; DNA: TGTGCCAGCAGCTCAGGACTAGCCGGCGTCAATGAGCAGTTCTTC
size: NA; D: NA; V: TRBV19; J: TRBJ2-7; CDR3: CASSSVVDTYEQYF; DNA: TGTGCCAGTAGTAGCGTCGTGGATACCTACGAGCAGTACTTC
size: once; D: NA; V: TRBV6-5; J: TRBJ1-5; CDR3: CASSYFAGSHSQPQHF; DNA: TGTGCCAGCAGTTACTTCGCAGGGAGTCACAGTCAGCCCCAGCATTTT
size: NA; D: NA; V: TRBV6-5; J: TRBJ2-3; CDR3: CASSPRRGGTDTQYF; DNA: TGTGCCAGCAGTCCCCGCAGGGGGGGCACAGATACGCAGTATTTT
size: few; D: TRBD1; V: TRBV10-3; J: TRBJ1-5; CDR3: CAISSGQGLNQPQHF; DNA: TGTGCCATCAGCTCGGGACAGGGACTCAATCAGCCCCAGCATTTT
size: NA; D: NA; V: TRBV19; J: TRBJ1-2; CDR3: CASSWQDGYTF; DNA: TGTGCCAGTAGCTGGCAGGATGGCTACACCTTC
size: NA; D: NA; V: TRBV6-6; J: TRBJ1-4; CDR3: CATLGKEANEKLFF; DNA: TGTGCCACCCTAGGCAAGGAGGCTAATGAAAAACTGTTTTTT
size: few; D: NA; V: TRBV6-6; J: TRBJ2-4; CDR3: CASRQQGEGKNIQYF; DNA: TGTGCCAGCAGACAGCAGGGGGAGGGAAAAAACATTCAGTACTTC
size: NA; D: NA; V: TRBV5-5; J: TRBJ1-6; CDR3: CASSLVGDSPLHF; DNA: TGTGCCAGCAGCTTGGTGGGGGATTCACCCCTCCACTTT
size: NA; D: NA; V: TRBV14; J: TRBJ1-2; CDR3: CASSQGANYGYTF; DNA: TGTGCCAGCAGCCAAGGAGCTAACTATGGCTACACCTTC
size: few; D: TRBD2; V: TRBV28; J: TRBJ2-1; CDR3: CASSSTQVSGRAHNEQFF; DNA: TGTGCCAGCAGTTCCACCCAAGTCAGCGGGAGGGCCCACAATGAGCAGTTCTTC
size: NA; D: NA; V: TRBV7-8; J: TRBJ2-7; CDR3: CASSLDPVTGYEQYF; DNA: TGTGCCAGCAGCTTAGATCCGGTAACGGGATACGAGCAGTACTTC
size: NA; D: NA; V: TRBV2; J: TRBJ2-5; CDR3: CASSEQLGDKTQYF; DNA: TGTGCCAGCAGTGAACAGTTGGGTGATAAGACCCAGTACTTC
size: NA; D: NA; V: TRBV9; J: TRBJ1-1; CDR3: CASSVAGEDTEAFF; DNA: TGTGCCAGCAGCGTGGCGGGGGAGGACACTGAAGCTTTCTTT
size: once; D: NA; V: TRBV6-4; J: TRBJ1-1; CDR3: CASRQGPEAFF; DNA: TGTGCCAGCAGACAGGGCCCTGAAGCTTTCTTT
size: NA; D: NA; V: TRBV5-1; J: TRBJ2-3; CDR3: CASSLEPLSTDTQYF; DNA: TGCGCCAGCAGCTTGGAGCCACTTAGCACAGATACGCAGTATTTT
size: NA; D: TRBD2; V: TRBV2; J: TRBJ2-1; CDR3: CASSVLAGVFITYNEQFF; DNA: TGTGCCAGCAGTGTCCTAGCGGGAGTTTTTATTACCTACAATGAGCAGTTCTTC
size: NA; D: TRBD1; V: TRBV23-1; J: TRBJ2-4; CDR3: CASRSGGEAKNIQYF; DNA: TGCGCCAGCCGCTCAGGGGGCGAGGCCAAAAACATTCAGTACTTC
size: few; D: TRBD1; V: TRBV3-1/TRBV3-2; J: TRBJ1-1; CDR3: CASSPGQGNTEAFF; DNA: TGTGCCAGCAGCCCCGGACAGGGGAACACTGAAGCTTTCTTT
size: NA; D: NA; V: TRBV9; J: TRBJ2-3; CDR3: CASSVAGPDTQYF; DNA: TGTGCCAGCAGCGTAGCGGGGCCAGATACGCAGTATTTT
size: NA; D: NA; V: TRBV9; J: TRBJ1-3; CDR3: CASSVDQGLDTIYF; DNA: TGTGCCAGCAGCGTAGATCAAGGATTGGACACCATATATTTT
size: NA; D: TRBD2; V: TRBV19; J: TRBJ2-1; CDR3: CASSNTLAATEYNEQFF; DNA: TGTGCCAGTAGTAATACCCTAGCGGCGACTGAATACAATGAGCAGTTCTTC
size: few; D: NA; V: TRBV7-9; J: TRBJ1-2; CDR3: CASTPSISNYGYTF; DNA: TGTGCCAGCACTCCTAGCATCTCTAACTATGGCTACACCTTC
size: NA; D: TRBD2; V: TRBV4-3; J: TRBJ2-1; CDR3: CASSQDLAGDTYNEQFF; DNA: TGCGCCAGCAGCCAAGATCTAGCGGGGGATACCTACAATGAGCAGTTCTTC
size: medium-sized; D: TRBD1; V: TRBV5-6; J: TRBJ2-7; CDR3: CASSTTGFGQYF; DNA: TGTGCCAGCAGCACGACAGGGTTCGGGCAGTACTTC
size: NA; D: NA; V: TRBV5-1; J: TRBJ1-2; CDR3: CASSPAGGRLSGYTF; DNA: TGCGCCAGCAGCCCCGCGGGGGGGCGCCTAAGCGGCTACACCTTC
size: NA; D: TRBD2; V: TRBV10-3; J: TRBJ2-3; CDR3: CAISERRGGTTDTQYF; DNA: TGTGCCATCAGTGAACGGCGGGGGGGGACTACAGATACGCAGTATTTT
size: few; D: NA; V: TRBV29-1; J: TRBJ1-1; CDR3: CSAKVGGRATEAFF; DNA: TGCAGCGCTAAAGTAGGGGGAAGGGCCACTGAAGCTTTCTTT
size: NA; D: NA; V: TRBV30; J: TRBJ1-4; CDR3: CAWSSVPTNEKLFF; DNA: TGTGCCTGGAGCTCGGTGCCCACTAATGAAAAACTGTTTTTT
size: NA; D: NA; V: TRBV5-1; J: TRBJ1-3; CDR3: CASSQISGNTIYF; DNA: TGCGCCAGCAGCCAAATCTCTGGAAACACCATATATTTT
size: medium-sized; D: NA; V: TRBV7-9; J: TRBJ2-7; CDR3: CASSLAYRGDPYEQYF; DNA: TGTGCCAGCAGCTTAGCGTATAGGGGAGACCCCTACGAGCAGTACTTC
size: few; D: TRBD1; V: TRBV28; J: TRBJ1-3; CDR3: CAAQGAHGNTIYF; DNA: TGTGCGGCTCAGGGGGCGCACGGAAACACCATATATTTT
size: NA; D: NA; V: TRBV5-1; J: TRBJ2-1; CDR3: CASSSLYNEQFF; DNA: TGCGCCAGCAGCTCACTTTACAATGAGCAGTTCTTC
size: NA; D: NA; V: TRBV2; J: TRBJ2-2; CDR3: CASSGLANTGELFF; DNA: TGTGCCAGCAGTGGACTGGCGAACACCGGGGAGCTGTTTTTT
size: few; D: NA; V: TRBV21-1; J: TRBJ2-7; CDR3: CASSNGQGKEGLHEQYF; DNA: TGTGCCAGCAGCAATGGGCAGGGTAAGGAGGGGCTCCACGAGCAGTACTTC
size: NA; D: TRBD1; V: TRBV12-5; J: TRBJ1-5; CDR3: CASGLAKTGGRQPQHF; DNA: TGTGCTAGTGGTTTGGCAAAAACAGGGGGACGGCAGCCCCAGCATTTT
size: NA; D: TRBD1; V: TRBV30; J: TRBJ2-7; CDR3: CAWKGAPYEQYF; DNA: TGTGCCTGGAAGGGGGCCCCCTACGAGCAGTACTTC
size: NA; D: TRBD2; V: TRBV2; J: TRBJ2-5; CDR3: CASSDSGGGETQYF; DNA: TGTGCCAGCAGTGATAGCGGGGGAGGAGAGACCCAGTACTTC
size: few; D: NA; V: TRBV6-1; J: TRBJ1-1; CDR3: CASSEAWGASEAFF; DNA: TGTGCCAGCAGTGAAGCGTGGGGGGCCTCTGAAGCTTTCTTT
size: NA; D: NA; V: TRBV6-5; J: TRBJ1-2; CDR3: CASSMFQANYGYTF; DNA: TGTGCCAGCAGTATGTTCCAAGCTAACTATGGCTACACCTTC
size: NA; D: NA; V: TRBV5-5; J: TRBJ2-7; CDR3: CASSLWGAGYEQYF; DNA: TGTGCCAGCAGCTTGTGGGGGGCGGGCTACGAGCAGTACTTC
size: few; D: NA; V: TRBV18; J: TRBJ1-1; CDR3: CASSPGQNTEAFF; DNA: TGTGCCAGCTCACCAGGTCAAAACACTGAAGCTTTCTTT
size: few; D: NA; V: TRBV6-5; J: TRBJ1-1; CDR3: CASILGGGNTEAFF; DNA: TGTGCCAGCATTCTGGGAGGGGGAAACACTGAAGCTTTCTTT
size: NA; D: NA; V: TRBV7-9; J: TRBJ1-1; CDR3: CASTAQFMNTEAFF; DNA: TGTGCCAGCACCGCCCAGTTTATGAACACTGAAGCTTTCTTT
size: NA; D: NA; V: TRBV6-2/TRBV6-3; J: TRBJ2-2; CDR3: CASSRGYTGELFF; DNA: TGTGCCAGCAGTAGGGGCTACACCGGGGAGCTGTTTTTT
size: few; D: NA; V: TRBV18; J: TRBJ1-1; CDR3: CASSPMAELTEAFF; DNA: TGTGCCAGCTCACCAATGGCAGAGCTTACTGAAGCTTTCTTT